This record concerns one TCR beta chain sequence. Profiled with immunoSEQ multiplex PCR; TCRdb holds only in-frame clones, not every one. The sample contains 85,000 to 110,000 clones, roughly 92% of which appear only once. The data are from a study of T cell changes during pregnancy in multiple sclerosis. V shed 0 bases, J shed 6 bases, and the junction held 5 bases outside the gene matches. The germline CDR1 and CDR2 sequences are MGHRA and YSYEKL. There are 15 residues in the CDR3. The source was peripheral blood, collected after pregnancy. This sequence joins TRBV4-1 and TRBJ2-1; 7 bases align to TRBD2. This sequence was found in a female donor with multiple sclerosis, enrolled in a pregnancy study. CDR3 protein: CASSQDKLAINEQFF. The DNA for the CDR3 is TGCGCCAGCAGCCAAGATAAACTAGCGATCAATGAGCAGTTCTTC.